Listed here are 20 T cell receptor beta chains from one sample, sequenced in a study of T-cell memory formation after mild COVID-19. TCRdb reprocessed the 5' RACE reads with MiXCR, giving one entry per CDR3 protein. The data show roughly 170,000 distinct CDR3 sequences, approximately 17% seen once. Sequenced sample: PBMCs or a T cell subset sorted from them (not recorded which). The receptors were sampled from a man aged 18 to 30 who had mild COVID-19 (a few samples of this study predate the infection). Cell type and time point are not known.

This chain links TRBV7-2 with TRBJ1-5; 7 bases are shared with TRBD1. CDR3 length: 16 amino acids. Germline V gene data show CDR1 as SGHTA and CDR2 as FQGNSA. After removal of 5 bases from V and 1 base from J, the junction contained 8 bases not matched to a gene. CDR3 nucleotides: TGTGCCAGCAGCCAGGGGGGAGTCGCGAGCAATCAGCCCCAGCATTTT. Its translation: CASSQGGVASNQPQHF.

The rearrangement links TRBV29-1 to TRBJ2-2, with D tentatively TRBD1 or TRBD2 (7 bases each). V was trimmed by 4 bases and J by 10 bases, leaving 16 bases between them. Germline loops: CDR1 SQVTM, CDR2 ANQGSEA. The CDR3 sequence is 13 residues long. CDR3 sequence reads: CSVAGGGSEELFF. CDR3 sequence (DNA): TGCAGCGTTGCAGGGGGGGGTTCCGAGGAGCTGTTTTTT.

The CDR3 sequence is CASSSFSGGLGNEQFF. Written as DNA, the CDR3 is TGCGCCAGCAGCTCCTTTAGCGGGGGCCTGGGCAATGAGCAGTTCTTC. The V call is TRBV5-1, the J call TRBJ2-1; 9 bases map to TRBD2. The junction had 10 bases not matched to a gene; V was cut back by 3 bases and J by 6 bases. CDR3 size: 16 residues. Per the germline V gene, CDR1 is SGHRS and CDR2 is YFSETQ.

This clonotype was seen many times. The gene calls are TRBV25-1 and TRBJ1-5, with D unclear. V lost 4 bases to trimming and J lost 3 bases, with 7 bases between them. Germline CDR1 and CDR2: MGHDK and SYGVNS. The CDR3 contains 13 residues. This CDR3 reads CASSAAANQPQHF. CDR3 DNA sequence: TGTGCCAGCAGTGCGGCAGCCAATCAGCCCCAGCATTTT.

This clonotype was detected only a few times. V gene TRBV14 combines with J gene TRBJ1-1; no definite D call. The CDR3 sequence is 13 residues long. With 6 bases removed from V and 1 base from J, the gap between germline ends came to 9 bases. The germline gives CDR1 SGHDN, CDR2 FVKESK. CDR3 sequence: CASSEGRNTEAFF. Here the CDR3 DNA reads TGTGCCAGCAGTGAGGGTCGGAACACTGAAGCTTTCTTT. The full variable domain, rest sourced from reference TRBV14 and TRBJ1-1, is EAGVTQFPSHSVIEKGQTVTLRCDPISGHDNLYWYRRVMGKEIKFLLHFVKESKQDESGMPNNRFLAERTGGTYSTLKVQPAELEDSGVYFCASSEGRNTEAFFGQGTRLTVV.

This clonotype was detected a few times. V usage is TRBV20-1 and J usage is TRBJ1-6; 8 bases are a match to TRBD1. Germline V gives CDR1 DFQATT, CDR2 SNEGSKA (reference sequence). The ends lost 5 bases at V and 9 bases at J; junction bases unmatched: 6. The CDR3 totals 13 residues. The CDR3 spells CSAPDRGGSPLHF. Here the CDR3 DNA reads TGCAGTGCTCCTGACAGGGGAGGTTCACCCCTCCACTTT.

In regard to this clonotype: Relative to the germline gene, one junction end is altered; a read error may explain this. The chain employs TRBV5-1 and TRBJ2-3; the D gene could be TRBD1 or TRBD2 (5 bases each). The CDR3 loop spans 14 amino acids. From germline, CDR1 is SGHRS and CDR2 YFSETQ. The CDR3, as DNA: TGTGCCAGCAGTTCGGGACGGGGCACAGATACGCAGTATTTT. This codes for CASSSGRGTDTQYF.

In its sample, this clonotype was seen a few times. Its ends do not fully match the called genes, so a read error is possible. The chain employs TRBV7-2 and TRBJ2-5, with D perhaps TRBD2 (6 bases). In germline, CDR1 is SGHTA, CDR2 FQGNSA. The CDR3 runs 14 residues. Here the CDR3 DNA reads TGTGCCAGCAGCCTAGCGTCGAACCAAGAGACCCAGTACTTC. Translation: CASSLASNQETQYF.

This clonotype came up a few times. V gene TRBV3-1 combines with J gene TRBJ1-5; maybe TRBD1 (5 bases). The CDR3 loop spans 16 amino acids. V was shortened by 1 base and J by 0 bases, with 10 bases between the two germline ends. From germline, CDR1 is LGHDT and CDR2 YNNKEL (reference sequence). This CDR3 reads CASSQGGHLSNQPQHF. DNA of the CDR3: TGTGCCAGCAGCCAAGGAGGACACCTTAGCAATCAGCCCCAGCATTTT.

This clonotype was observed at least ten times. V gene TRBV7-3 combines with J gene TRBJ2-1; D uncertain. The CDR3 length is 12 residues. The germline V gene has CDR1 SGHTA and CDR2 FQGTGA. The V end lost 0 bases, the J end lost 10 bases, and 7 bases lay between the germline ends. This CDR3 reads CASSLTEGEQFF. In DNA form, the CDR3 reads TGTGCCAGCAGCTTAACGGAAGGGGAGCAGTTCTTC.

The chain combines TRBV2 with TRBJ2-3; 9 bases match TRBD1. The CDR3 has 15 amino acids. Germline loops: CDR1 SNHLY, CDR2 FYNNEI. V gave up 7 bases and J gave up 6 bases; unmatched junction bases: 11. The CDR3 is CASTRDRDNADTQYF. The CDR3 DNA is TGTGCCAGCACCCGGGACAGGGACAATGCGGATACGCAGTATTTT.

The rearrangement joins TRBV7-9 to TRBJ2-1; 7 positions agree with TRBD2. Trimming cost V 0 bases and J 8 bases; bases outside gene matches: 1. The CDR3 loop spans 13 amino acids. Germline CDR1 and CDR2: SEHNR and FQNEAQ (reference sequence). CDR3 sequence reads: CASSLAGGYEQFF. CDR3 DNA sequence: TGTGCCAGCAGCTTAGCGGGGGGGTATGAGCAGTTCTTC.

The chain employs TRBV5-1 and TRBJ2-1, with a tentative D call TRBD1 (5 bases). This CDR3 contains 16 residues. Trimming shortened V by 0 bases and J by 4 bases, and 14 bases separated the two germline ends. The germline CDR1 and CDR2 sequences are SGHRS and YFSETQ. The CDR3 DNA reads as TGCGCCAGCAGCTTGGAGGCGGCAGGGCCTTACAATGAGCAGTTCTTC. It encodes CASSLEAAGPYNEQFF. The full variable domain, rest sourced from reference TRBV5-1 and TRBJ2-1, is KAGVTQTPRYLIKTRGQQVTLSCSPISGHRSVSWYQQTPGQGLQFLFEYFSETQRNKGNFPGRFSGRQFSNSRSEMNVSTLELGDSALYLCASSLEAAGPYNEQFFGPGTRLTVL.

V gene TRBV6-2 or TRBV6-3 combines with J gene TRBJ1-5; D not resolved. Germline V gives CDR1 MNHEY, CDR2 SVGEGT. The V end was cut by 6 bases, the J end by 2 bases, with 14 bases between. The CDR3 spans 15 residues. The chain's CDR3 is CASRIGLGRNQPQHF. CDR3 DNA: TGTGCCAGCAGGATCGGACTCGGTCGCAATCAGCCCCAGCATTTT.

This clonotype came up a few times. This chain joins TRBV4-3 and TRBJ1-4; D ambiguous. The V and J ends lost 1 base and 10 bases respectively, with 16 bases between them. The CDR3 runs to 15 residues. Germline V CDR1 and CDR2: LGHNA, YSLEER. The CDR3 nucleotides are TGCGCCAGCAGCCAAGTGAGGCCTACCACCGGAAAACTGTTTTTT. Translating it yields CASSQVRPTTGKLFF.

This clonotype was found a few times. The chain uses TRBV6-6 and TRBJ2-7; a weak D match, TRBD2 (6 bases). Trimming removed 11 bases at V and 4 bases at J, with 18 bases between. This CDR3 comprises 13 residues. Germline V CDR1 and CDR2: MNHNY, SVGAGI (reference sequence). The CDR3 protein is CADYRDLCYEQYV. CDR3 DNA sequence: TGTGCCGATTATCGGGACTTATGTTACGAGCAGTACGTC.

V usage is TRBV6-5 and J usage is TRBJ2-1; 10 bases match TRBD2. The CDR3 has 16 residues. The junction had 13 bases not matched to a gene; V was cut back by 6 bases and J by 8 bases. From germline, CDR1 is MNHEY and CDR2 SVGAGI. CDR3 DNA: TGTGCCAGCAGAAGCGGGAGGGCCATTCACGGGGATGAGCAGTTCTTC. Encoded protein: CASRSGRAIHGDEQFF.

This chain joins TRBV12-3 or TRBV12-4 and TRBJ2-1, with D tentatively TRBD1 (6 bases). The CDR3 covers 15 residues. Between the trimmed V and J ends, which lost 2 bases and 0 bases, there was a span of 8 bases. The CDR3 is CASSLRGISYNEQFF. DNA of the CDR3: TGTGCCAGCAGTTTAAGGGGGATCTCCTACAATGAGCAGTTCTTC.

In this sample, this clonotype turned up a few times. The chain has TRBV7-9 and TRBJ2-1; 13 nucleotides match TRBD2. Germline CDR1 and CDR2: SEHNR and FQNEAQ (reference sequence). Trimming cost V 3 bases and J 6 bases; bases outside gene matches: 2. The CDR3 length is 15 residues. CDR3 nucleotides: TGTGCCAGCAGCTTTACTAGCGGGGGGGCCAATGAGCAGTTCTTC. It yields the protein CASSFTSGGANEQFF.

This chain connects TRBV7-3 to TRBJ2-1; TRBD1 agrees at 7 bases. CDR1 and CDR2 from the germline V gene are SGHTA and FQGTGA. V shed 1 base and J 0 bases; nucleotides not matched to a gene: 3. The CDR3 loop spans 16 amino acids. CDR3 sequence: CASSLRTGSSYNEQFF. DNA of the CDR3: TGTGCCAGCAGCTTAAGGACAGGTAGCTCCTACAATGAGCAGTTCTTC.